A single sample is the source of the 7 T cell receptor beta chains below, sequenced in a study of identical twins. TCRdb passed the 5' RACE reads through MiXCR, listing each CDR3 protein once. Seen here are 1.5 million to 2 million distinct CDR3 sequences, less than 40% observed once, and the top ten hold 0.25% to 0.3%. The sample was cord blood. All receptors derive from a newborn girl in good health.

Remarks on this clonotype: One end of the junction is discordant with germline, which a read error may explain. The rearrangement links TRBV9 to TRBJ2-2, with 9 bases fitting TRBD1. Germline CDR1 is SGDLS and CDR2 is YYNGEE. The CDR3 sequence is 16 residues long. The CDR3 DNA reads as TGTGCCAGTAGCGTATGGGACAGGGAGCGGGCCGGGGAGCTGTTTTTT. Amino acid sequence: CASSVWDRERAGELFF.

In this sample, this clonotype turned up a few times. V usage is TRBV27 and J usage is TRBJ2-5; 10 bases fit TRBD2. V was pared by 8 bases and J by 11 bases, with 23 bases of the junction left unmatched. Germline V gene data show CDR1 as MNHEY and CDR2 as SMNVEV (reference sequence). The CDR3 extends over 17 amino acids. CDR3 region: CASRDRLTSGDYNEQYF. The CDR3 region has the DNA TGTGCCAGCCGGGACAGGCTTACTAGCGGGGATTACAATGAGCAGTACTTC.

V and J are TRBV5-5 and TRBJ2-7; no firm D call. The CDR3 is 12 residues long. V was cut by 4 bases and J by 2 bases, with 7 bases left in between. Germline CDR1 and CDR2: SGHKS and YYEKEE (reference sequence). The CDR3: CASSRVAYEQYF. The CDR3 bases are TGTGCCAGCAGCCGGGTTGCCTACGAGCAGTACTTC.

A few counts support this clonotype. The chain links TRBV12-3 or TRBV12-4 to TRBJ2-4, with 7 bases that match TRBD1. The ends lost 3 bases at V and 2 bases at J; junction bases unmatched: 7. The CDR3 is 16 amino acids. The chain's CDR3 is CASSFWDSVSKNIQYF. CDR3 sequence (DNA): TGTGCCAGCAGTTTCTGGGACAGCGTATCCAAAAACATTCAGTACTTC.

There are a few counts of this clonotype. The rearrangement uses TRBV20-1 and TRBJ2-1; tentatively, D is TRBD2 (5 bases). The V gene lost 0 bases and the J gene lost 0 bases, with 12 bases spanning the gap. Per the germline V gene, CDR1 is DFQATT and CDR2 is SNEGSKA (reference sequence). The length of the CDR3 is 16 residues. The DNA of the CDR3 is TGCAGTGCTAGAGATCCTGGACTCCTCTCCTACAATGAGCAGTTCTTC. This encodes CSARDPGLLSYNEQFF.

J is TRBJ2-7 and V is TRBV6-7; possible D gene TRBD1, 7 bases. Being an ORF, TRBV6-7 has a function that is uncertain. This CDR3 has 14 amino acids. The V end was cut by 5 bases, the J end by 2 bases, with 13 bases between. CDR3 amino acids: CASSRGTETYEQYF. CDR3 DNA sequence: TGTGCCAGCAGTCGCGGGACAGAGACCTACGAGCAGTACTTC.

The chain joins TRBV6-2 or TRBV6-3 to TRBJ2-1, with TRBD1 matching over 8 bases. J was trimmed by 0 bases and V by 5 bases; bases with no gene match: 6. CDR3 size: 16 residues. Germline V gene lookup returns CDR1 MNHEY and CDR2 SVGEGT. The chain's CDR3 is CASSDGQGLSYNEQFF. As DNA, the CDR3 is TGTGCCAGCAGTGACGGACAGGGCCTCTCCTACAATGAGCAGTTCTTC.